This is a list of T cell receptor beta chains from one sample in a study of control samples from healthy donors and cancer patients. TCRdb's table, derived via immunoSEQ multiplex PCR, lists solely in-frame clones and lacks some. Of some 150,000 clones listed, about 95% were seen once; the top ten hold approximately 15%. Specimen: PBMCs. The receptors were sampled from a man aged 55 to 70 with colorectal cancer. Both conserved end residues are part of each CDR3. Fields, in order: D gene, J gene, clone size, V gene, CDR3 DNA, CDR3 protein. The D gene is left open where the match is weak. Part of the rows lack a size; the others show once, few, many or a class for expanded clones.

TRBD1 TRBJ1-2 NA TRBV2 TGTGCCAGCACTGAGGACAGGAGATATGGCTACACCTTC CASTEDRRYGYTF
NA TRBJ2-6 NA TRBV6-5 TGTGCCAGCAGTTACACCAGGGTCTCTGGGGCCAACGTCCTGACTTTC CASSYTRVSGANVLTF
NA TRBJ2-5 NA TRBV5-1 TGCGCCAGCAGCTTGCGGGCTAGGGGGCAAGAGACCCAGTACTTC CASSLRARGQETQYF
NA TRBJ2-1 NA TRBV12-3/TRBV12-4 TGTGCCAGCGGCAGGTACAATGAGCAGTTCTTC CASGRYNEQFF
TRBD1 TRBJ1-6 NA TRBV30 TGTGCCTACCGGACAGGGGTGTATAATTCACCCCTCCACTTT CAYRTGVYNSPLHF
NA TRBJ2-1 once TRBV5-1 TGCGCCAGCAGCTCAGGCGGGGATTATTCTTACAATGAGCAGTTCTTC CASSSGGDYSYNEQFF
NA TRBJ1-1 once TRBV25-1 TGTGCCAGCAGACTGGCGGACACTGAAGCTTTCTTT CASRLADTEAFF
NA TRBJ2-1 NA TRBV6-2/TRBV6-3 TGTGCCAGCAGTTACTCGAGCAGGGTTGATGAGCAGTTCTTC CASSYSSRVDEQFF
TRBD2 TRBJ2-5 NA TRBV4-2 TGTGCCAGCAGCCCTTTTAGCGGGGGAGGGGAGACCCAGTACTTC CASSPFSGGGETQYF
NA TRBJ2-1 NA TRBV10-1 TGCGCCAGCAGTGAGCCTCACTCGGATGAGCAGTTCTTC CASSEPHSDEQFF
NA TRBJ2-5 once TRBV4-1 TGCGCCAGCAGCCAAAGGGTACGAGAGACCCAGTACTTC CASSQRVRETQYF
NA TRBJ2-1 NA TRBV27 TGTGCCAGCACCCCTCAAAACTACAATGAGCAGTTCTTC CASTPQNYNEQFF
NA TRBJ1-1 NA TRBV30 TGTGCCTGGAACCGGGGGCAGGGGAACACTGAAGCTTTCTTT CAWNRGQGNTEAFF
NA TRBJ2-3 NA TRBV9 TGTGCCAGCAGCGTAGCCGGGGGATCTAGCACAGATACGCAGTATTTT CASSVAGGSSTDTQYF
TRBD2 TRBJ2-5 NA TRBV3-1/TRBV3-2 TGTGCCAGCAGCCTTGGGACTAGCGGGTACCAAGAGACCCAGTACTTC CASSLGTSGYQETQYF
TRBD1 TRBJ1-1 NA TRBV9 TGTGCCAGCAGCGTAGTTGAGGGGGCGGGAGCTTTCTTT CASSVVEGAGAFF
NA TRBJ2-3 NA TRBV19 TGTGCCAGTACTCCCGGCCCGGGCACAGATACGCAGTATTTT CASTPGPGTDTQYF
TRBD1 TRBJ2-6 NA TRBV7-9 TGTGCCAGCAGCCTCGACAGGGGGGCTGGGGCCAACGTCCTGACTTTC CASSLDRGAGANVLTF
TRBD1 TRBJ1-1 NA TRBV3-1/TRBV3-2 TGTGCCAGCAGCCAAGATCCGGACAGGGGGCGTATGATTGGCACTGAAGCTTTCTTT CASSQDPDRGRMIGTEAFF